This T cell receptor beta chain emerged from a study of blood T cell repertoires in COVID-19 (dated by TCRdb to the early 2020s). Looking at the study overall: Samples from collaborators originated in the United States, Italy and Spain and spanned both the acute and convalescent phases of COVID-19. Nearly every sample came with metadata listing a de-identified subject ID, COVID-19 status, age in years and sex. Where HLA class I and class II types were available, the types were taken from metadata supplied by the sample provider, not from assay-based typing. The prospective study material was composed of cDNA or gDNA derived from T cells, B-cell-depleted T cells, or PBMCs. The samples were drawn from two sources: the first 160 participants of the ongoing ImmuneRACE study, and 1,000 to 1,500 subjects contributed by 6 global collaborators. Subjects who had been exposed to COVID-19, were actively infected with it, or had recovered from it provided the deeply sampled blood TCRbeta repertoires that made up the dataset. The repertoires were released in a freely available public database intended as a resource for research on the immune response to SARS-CoV-2.

For CDR1 and CDR2, the germline V gene lists KGHSH and LQKENI. Relative to germline, V is 4 bases shorter and J is 3 bases shorter, with 12 bases between their ends. Its CDR3 holds 14 amino acids, cysteine through phenylalanine. Only the CDR3 region is kept as DNA, spanning 42 bases read in frame from base 1. As for this clone: The antigen it binds to is not known. No much larger clonotype is one base removed from it; base qualities were not supplied.

TCRbeta CDR3 regions were amplified from genomic DNA using the immunoSEQ Assay, a bias-controlled multiplex PCR. As for the authors' bioinformatics: Within the assay, amplification of reference gene primers was used to estimate how many nucleated cells each sample contained. Sequence reads were collapsed and filtered to measure the absolute abundance of every unique TCRbeta CDR3 rearrangement. For each sample, productive Simpson clonality was calculated as the square root of Simpson's diversity index across productive rearrangements. Entries here come from immuneACCESS through TCRdb and include only in-frame sequences with V and J called. Some clones fail to appear in such tables; in the studies checked, an unresolved V gene covers under half of the shortfall, and the cause of the remainder is unknown. V, J and clone size are taken as reported in that table, and D and trimming were inferred from the DNA itself. This sample has around 160,000 clones in its table, and around 87% of those were observed once. Together, the top ten hold around 6.5% of the sample.

Each collaborating institution followed its own protocols to collect whole blood in K2EDTA tubes. Collaborator samples were shipped for TCRbeta analysis as frozen whole blood, isolated PBMCs, or DNA extracted from either sample type. The full study reports these points: The quantity of clinical and demographic metadata differed by source and by participant and was supplied without curation.

Source material: peripheral blood. The chain was built from TRBV18 and TRBJ1-1; TRBD1 is a weak D gene call, 5 bases matching. This TCR was sampled from a man older than 75 with acute or convalescent COVID-19. The nucleotide sequence reads TGTGCCAGCTCACGGGGACCGGGAGACACTGAAGCTTTCTTT. Its product reads: CASSRGPGDTEAFF.